This TCR beta chain came from a study of human T cells and chemical hapten exposure. This CDR3 region has 16 residues. The V and J ends lost 4 bases and 2 bases, in that order; junction bases with no gene match: 3. In germline, CDR1 is SGHNT, CDR2 YYREEE (reference sequence). Specified time point: pre-sensitization, week 0. Treatment denoted: therapeutic diphenylcyclopropenone sensitization with weekly scalp DPC. TCRdb used MiXCR to reprocess the RACE reads, holding one entry per CDR3 protein. This table has about 59,000 distinct CDR3 sequences, approximately 10% appearing once. The clonotype originates from a woman in her thirties or forties with alopecia areata. Some clones in this sample may be carry-over from other donors' samples. This sequence joins TRBV5-4 and TRBJ2-5; 15 bases align to TRBD2. Sequenced here: whole blood, sampled in connection with sensitization to the hapten diphenylcyclopropenone (DPC). The CDR3 DNA is TGTGCCAGCAGCGCTGGACTAGCGGGAGGGCAAGAGACCCAGTACTTC. It specifies CASSAGLAGGQETQYF.